This TCR beta chain was recorded in a study of technical replicates of blood from a few donors. This CDR3 has 12 residues. CDR1 is GTSNPN and CDR2 is SVGIG in the germline V gene (reference sequence). Trimming pared 5 bases from V and 0 bases from J, leaving 7 bases between. The assay was immunoSEQ multiplex PCR, and TCRdb's table has in-frame clones only and misses some. This table has around 90,000 clones, over 90% appearing once. V and J are TRBV30 and TRBJ1-1; D unclear. The sequence derives from a human donor in good health. Sequencing used T cells isolated from PBMCs. The CDR3 DNA follows: TGTGCCTGGGGCGACATGAACACTGAAGCTTTCTTT. Protein product: CAWGDMNTEAFF.